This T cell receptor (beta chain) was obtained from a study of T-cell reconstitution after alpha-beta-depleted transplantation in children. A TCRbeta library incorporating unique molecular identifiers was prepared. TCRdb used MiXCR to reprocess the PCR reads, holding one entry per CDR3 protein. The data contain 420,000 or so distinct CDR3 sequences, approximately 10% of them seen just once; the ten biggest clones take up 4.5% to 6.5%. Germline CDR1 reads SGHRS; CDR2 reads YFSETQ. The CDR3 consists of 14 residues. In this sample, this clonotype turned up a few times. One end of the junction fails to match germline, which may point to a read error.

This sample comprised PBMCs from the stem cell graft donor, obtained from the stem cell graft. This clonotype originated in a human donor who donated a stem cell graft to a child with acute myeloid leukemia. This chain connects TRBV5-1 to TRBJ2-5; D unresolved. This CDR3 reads CASSRGTHQETQYF. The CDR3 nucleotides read TGCGCCAGCAGCAGAGGTACACACCAGGAGACCCAGTACTTC.